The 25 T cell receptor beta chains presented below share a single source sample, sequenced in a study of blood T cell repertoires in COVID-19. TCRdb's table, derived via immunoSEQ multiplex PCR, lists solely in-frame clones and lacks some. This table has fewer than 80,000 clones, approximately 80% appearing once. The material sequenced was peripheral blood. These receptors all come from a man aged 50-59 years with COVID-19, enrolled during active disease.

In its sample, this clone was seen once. CDR3 in amino acids: CASSVDRRNTEAFF. Here the CDR3 DNA reads TGTGCCAGTAGTGTGGACAGGAGGAACACTGAAGCTTTCTTT. V is TRBV19 and J is TRBJ1-1; 7 bases align to TRBD1. This CDR3 contains 14 residues. V was pared by 5 bases and J by 1 base, with 4 bases of the junction left unmatched. Germline-derived CDR1 and CDR2 are LNHDA and SQIVND (reference sequence).

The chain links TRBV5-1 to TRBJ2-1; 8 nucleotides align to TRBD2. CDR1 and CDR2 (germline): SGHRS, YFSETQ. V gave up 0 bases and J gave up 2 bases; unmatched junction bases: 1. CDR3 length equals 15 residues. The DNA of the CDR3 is TGCGCCAGCAGCTTGGACGGGGGGGCCTACAATGAGCAGTTCTTC. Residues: CASSLDGGAYNEQFF.

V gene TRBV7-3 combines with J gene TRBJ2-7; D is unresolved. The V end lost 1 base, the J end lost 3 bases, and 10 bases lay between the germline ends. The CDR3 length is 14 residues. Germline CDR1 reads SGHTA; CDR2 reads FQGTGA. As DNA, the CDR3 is TGTGCCAGCAGCTTAATCCCTGGAGACTACGAGCAGTACTTC. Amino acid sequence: CASSLIPGDYEQYF.

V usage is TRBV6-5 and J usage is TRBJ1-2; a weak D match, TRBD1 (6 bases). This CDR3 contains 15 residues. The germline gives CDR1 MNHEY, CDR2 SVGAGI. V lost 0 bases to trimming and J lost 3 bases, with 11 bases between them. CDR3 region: CASSYSWGPDYGYTF. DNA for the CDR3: TGTGCCAGCAGTTACTCGTGGGGGCCAGACTATGGCTACACCTTC.

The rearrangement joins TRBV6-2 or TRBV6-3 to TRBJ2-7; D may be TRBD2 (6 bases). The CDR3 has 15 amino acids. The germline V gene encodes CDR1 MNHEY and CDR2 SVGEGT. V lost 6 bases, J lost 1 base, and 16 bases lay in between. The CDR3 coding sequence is TGTGCCAGCAGCCGCGGGGAAGCAGAATCCTACGAGCAGTACTTC. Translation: CASSRGEAESYEQYF.

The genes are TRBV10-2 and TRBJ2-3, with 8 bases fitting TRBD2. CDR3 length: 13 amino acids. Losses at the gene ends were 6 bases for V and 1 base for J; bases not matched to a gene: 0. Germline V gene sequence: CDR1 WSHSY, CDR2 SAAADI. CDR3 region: CASRAGGTDTQYF. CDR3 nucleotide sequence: TGCGCCAGCAGAGCGGGGGGCACAGATACGCAGTATTTT.

The CDR3 is CASSMTPTGGKLLWTQYF. The CDR3 DNA reads as TGTGCCAGCAGCATGACCCCCACAGGGGGAAAACTTCTGTGGACCCAGTACTTC. The J gene is TRBJ2-5, the V gene TRBV11-2; 8 positions match TRBD1. The V segment lost 5 bases and the J segment 7 bases; nucleotides outside the gene matches: 21. The CDR3 is made up of 18 amino acids. Per the germline V gene, CDR1 is SGHAT and CDR2 is FQNNGV.

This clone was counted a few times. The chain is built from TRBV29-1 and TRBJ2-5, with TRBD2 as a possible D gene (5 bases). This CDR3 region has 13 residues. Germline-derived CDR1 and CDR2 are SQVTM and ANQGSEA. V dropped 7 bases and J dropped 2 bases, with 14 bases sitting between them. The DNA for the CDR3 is TGCAGCGGCAATACGGGGAGTCAAGAGACCCAGTACTTC. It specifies CSGNTGSQETQYF.

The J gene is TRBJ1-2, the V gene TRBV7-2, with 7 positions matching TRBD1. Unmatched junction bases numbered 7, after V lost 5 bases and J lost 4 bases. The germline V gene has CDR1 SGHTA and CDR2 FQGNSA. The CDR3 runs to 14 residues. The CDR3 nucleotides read TGTGCCAGCAGCCCGGCCGACAGGGTCTATGGCTACACCTTC. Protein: CASSPADRVYGYTF.

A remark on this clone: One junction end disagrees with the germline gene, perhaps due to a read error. The CDR3 region has the DNA TGTGCCAGCAGCCAAGAGAGCGAGTCCTTCTTC. It encodes CASSQESESFF. V gene TRBV3-1 (or the pseudogene TRBV3-2) combines with J gene TRBJ2-7; D call uncertain. CDR1 LGHDT and CDR2 YNNKEL come from the germline V gene (reference sequence). This CDR3 spans 11 amino acids.

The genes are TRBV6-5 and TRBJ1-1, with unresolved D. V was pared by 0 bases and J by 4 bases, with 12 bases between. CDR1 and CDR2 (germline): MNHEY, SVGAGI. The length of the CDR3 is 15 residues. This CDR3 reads CASSYSGVGGTEAFF. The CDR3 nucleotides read TGTGCCAGCAGTTACTCCGGGGTTGGAGGCACTGAAGCTTTCTTT.

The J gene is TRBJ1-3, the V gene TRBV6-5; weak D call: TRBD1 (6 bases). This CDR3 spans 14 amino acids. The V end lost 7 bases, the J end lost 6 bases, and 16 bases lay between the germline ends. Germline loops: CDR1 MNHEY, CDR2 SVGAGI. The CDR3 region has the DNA TGTGCCAGCACGGACAGTTCGATGTCAAACACCATATATTTT. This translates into CASTDSSMSNTIYF.

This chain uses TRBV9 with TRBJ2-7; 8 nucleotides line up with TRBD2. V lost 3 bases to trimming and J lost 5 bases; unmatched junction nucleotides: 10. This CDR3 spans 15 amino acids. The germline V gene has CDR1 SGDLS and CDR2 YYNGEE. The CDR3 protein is CASSELGTSSNEQYF. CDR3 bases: TGTGCCAGCAGCGAGCTCGGGACTAGTTCGAACGAGCAGTACTTC.

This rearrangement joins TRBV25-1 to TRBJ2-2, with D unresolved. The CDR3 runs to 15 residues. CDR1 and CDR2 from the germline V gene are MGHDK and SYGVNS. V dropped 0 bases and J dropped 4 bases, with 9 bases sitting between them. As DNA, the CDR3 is TGTGCCAGCAGTGAATACTCCCGAGCCACCGGGGAGCTGTTTTTT. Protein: CASSEYSRATGELFF.

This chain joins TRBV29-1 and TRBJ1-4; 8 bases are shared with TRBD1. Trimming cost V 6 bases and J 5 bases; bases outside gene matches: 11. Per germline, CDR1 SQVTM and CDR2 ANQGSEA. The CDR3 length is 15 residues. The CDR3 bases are TGCAGCGTAGAATGGGCGGACAGGGAGAATGAAAAACTGTTTTTT. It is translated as CSVEWADRENEKLFF.

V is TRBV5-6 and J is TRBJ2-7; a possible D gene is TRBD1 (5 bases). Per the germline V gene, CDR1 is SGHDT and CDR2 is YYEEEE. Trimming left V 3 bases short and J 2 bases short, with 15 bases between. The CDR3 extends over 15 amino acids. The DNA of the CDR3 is TGTGCCAGCAGCTCCATCAGGGTAAGAACCTACGAGCAGTACTTC. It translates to CASSSIRVRTYEQYF. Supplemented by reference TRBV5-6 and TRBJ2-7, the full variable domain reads DAGVTQSPTHLIKTRGQQVTLRCSPKSGHDTVSWYQQALGQGPQFIFQYYEEEERQRGNFPDRFSGHQFPNYSSELNVNALLLGDSALYLCASSSIRVRTYEQYFGPGTRLTVT.

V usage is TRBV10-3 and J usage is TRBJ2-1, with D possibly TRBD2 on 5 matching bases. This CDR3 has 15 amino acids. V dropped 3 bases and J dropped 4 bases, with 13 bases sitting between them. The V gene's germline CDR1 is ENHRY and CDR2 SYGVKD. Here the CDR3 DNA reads TGTGCCATCAGTGACCGATTAGCGTCGTACAATGAGCAGTTCTTC. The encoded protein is CAISDRLASYNEQFF.

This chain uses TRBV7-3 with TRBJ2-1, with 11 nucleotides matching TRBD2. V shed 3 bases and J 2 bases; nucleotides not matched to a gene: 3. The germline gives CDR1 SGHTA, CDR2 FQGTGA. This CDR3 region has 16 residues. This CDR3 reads CASSFSGGAPYNEQFF. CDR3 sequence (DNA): TGTGCCAGCAGCTTTAGCGGGGGGGCACCCTACAATGAGCAGTTCTTC. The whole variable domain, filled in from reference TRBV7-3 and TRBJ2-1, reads GAGVSQTPSNKVTEKGKYVELRCDPISGHTALYWYRQSLGQGPEFLIYFQGTGAADDSGLPNDRFFAVRPEGSVSTLKIQRTERGDSAVYLCASSFSGGAPYNEQFFGPGTRLTVL.

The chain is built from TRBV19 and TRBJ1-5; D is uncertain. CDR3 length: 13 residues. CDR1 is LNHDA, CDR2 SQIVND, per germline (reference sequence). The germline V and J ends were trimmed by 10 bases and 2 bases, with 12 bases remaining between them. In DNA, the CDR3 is TGTGCCACTGCGGAGGGAGGCAATCAGCCCCAGCATTTT. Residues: CATAEGGNQPQHF.

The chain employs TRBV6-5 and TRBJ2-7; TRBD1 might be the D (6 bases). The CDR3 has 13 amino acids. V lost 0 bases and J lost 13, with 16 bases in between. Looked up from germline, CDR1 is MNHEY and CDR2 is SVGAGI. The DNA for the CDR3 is TGTGCCAGCAGTTACTCGACAGGACAGTTCTACTACTTC. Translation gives CASSYSTGQFYYF.

The CDR3 DNA is TGCGCCAGCAGCCAAAAGCCACTAAACACCTACAATGAGCAGTTCTTC. Its protein is CASSQKPLNTYNEQFF. This chain links TRBV4-1 with TRBJ2-1; D uncertain. The CDR3 has 16 residues. Trimming shortened V by 2 bases and J by 2 bases, and 13 bases separated the two germline ends. Germline CDR1 and CDR2: MGHRA and YSYEKL.

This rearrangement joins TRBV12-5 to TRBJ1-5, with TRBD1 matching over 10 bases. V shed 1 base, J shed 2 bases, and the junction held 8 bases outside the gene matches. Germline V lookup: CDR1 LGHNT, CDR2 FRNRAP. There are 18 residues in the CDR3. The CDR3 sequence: CASGLGQGAREGNQPQHF. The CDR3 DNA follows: TGTGCTAGTGGTTTGGGACAGGGGGCGCGGGAAGGCAATCAGCCCCAGCATTTT.

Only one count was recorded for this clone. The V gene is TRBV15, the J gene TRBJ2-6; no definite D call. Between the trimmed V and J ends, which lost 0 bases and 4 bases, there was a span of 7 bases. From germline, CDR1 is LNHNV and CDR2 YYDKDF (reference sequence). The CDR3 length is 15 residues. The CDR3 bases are TGTGCCACCAGCAGAGATCTTTCGGGGGCCAACGTCCTGACTTTC. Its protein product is CATSRDLSGANVLTF.

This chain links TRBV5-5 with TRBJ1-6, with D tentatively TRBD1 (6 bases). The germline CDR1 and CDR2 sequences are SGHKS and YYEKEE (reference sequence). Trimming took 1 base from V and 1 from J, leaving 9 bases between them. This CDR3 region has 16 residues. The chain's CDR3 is CASSLRGGSYNSPLHF. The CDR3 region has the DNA TGTGCCAGCAGCTTGAGGGGGGGGTCCTATAATTCACCCCTCCACTTT.

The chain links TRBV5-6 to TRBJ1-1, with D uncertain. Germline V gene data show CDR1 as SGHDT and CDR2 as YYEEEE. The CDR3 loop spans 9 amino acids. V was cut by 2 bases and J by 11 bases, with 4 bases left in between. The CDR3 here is CASSFNAFF. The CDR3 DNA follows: TGTGCCAGCAGCTTTAATGCTTTCTTT.